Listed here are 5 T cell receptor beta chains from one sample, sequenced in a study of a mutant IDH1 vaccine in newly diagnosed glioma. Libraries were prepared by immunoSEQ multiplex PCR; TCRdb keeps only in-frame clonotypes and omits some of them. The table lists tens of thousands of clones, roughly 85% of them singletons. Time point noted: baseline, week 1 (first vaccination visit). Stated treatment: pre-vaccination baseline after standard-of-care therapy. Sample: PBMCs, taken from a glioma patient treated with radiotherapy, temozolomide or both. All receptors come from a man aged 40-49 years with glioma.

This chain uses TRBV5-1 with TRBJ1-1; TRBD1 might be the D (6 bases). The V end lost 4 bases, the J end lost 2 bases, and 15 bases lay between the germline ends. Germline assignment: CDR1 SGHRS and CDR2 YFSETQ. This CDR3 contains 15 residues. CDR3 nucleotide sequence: TGCGCCAGCAGCCCCCTGACAGGAACCAACACTGAAGCTTTCTTT. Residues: CASSPLTGTNTEAFF.

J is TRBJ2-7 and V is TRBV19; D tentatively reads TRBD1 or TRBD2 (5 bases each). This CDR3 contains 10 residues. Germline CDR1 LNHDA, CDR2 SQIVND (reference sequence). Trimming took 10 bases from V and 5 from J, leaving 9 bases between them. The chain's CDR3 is CATRGHEQYF. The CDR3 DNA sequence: TGTGCCACCCGGGGACACGAGCAGTACTTC. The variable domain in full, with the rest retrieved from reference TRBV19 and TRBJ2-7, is DGGITQSPKYLFRKEGQNVTLSCEQNLNHDAMYWYRQDPGQGLRLIYYSQIVNDFQKGDIAEGYSVSREKKESFPLTVTSAQKNPTAFYLCATRGHEQYFGPGTRLTVT.

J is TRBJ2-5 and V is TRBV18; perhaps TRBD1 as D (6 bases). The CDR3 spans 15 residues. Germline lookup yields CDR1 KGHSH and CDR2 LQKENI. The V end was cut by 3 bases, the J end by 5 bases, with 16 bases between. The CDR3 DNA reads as TGTGCCAGCTCACCCGCCCCGACAGGAAAGGAGACCCAGTACTTC. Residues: CASSPAPTGKETQYF. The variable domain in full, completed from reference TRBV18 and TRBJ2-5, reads NAGVMQNPRHLVRRRGQEARLRCSPMKGHSHVYWYRQLPEEGLKFMVYLQKENIIDESGMPKERFSAEFPKEGPSILRIQQVVRGDSAAYFCASSPAPTGKETQYFGPGTRLLVL.

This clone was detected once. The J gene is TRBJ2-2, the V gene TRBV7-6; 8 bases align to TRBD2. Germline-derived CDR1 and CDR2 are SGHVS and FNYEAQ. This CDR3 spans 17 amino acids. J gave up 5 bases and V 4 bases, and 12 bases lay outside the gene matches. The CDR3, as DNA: TGTGCCAGCAGCTCGCCCGTTGGCGGGAGGACGACCGGGGAGCTGTTTTTT. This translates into CASSSPVGGRTTGELFF.

The CDR3: CASSATGTSGSNEQFF. CDR3 sequence (DNA): TGTGCCAGCAGCGCCACCGGGACTAGCGGGAGTAATGAGCAGTTCTTC. V and J are TRBV9 and TRBJ2-1, with 14 bases fitting TRBD2. Trimming cost V 3 bases and J 7 bases; bases outside gene matches: 6. The germline CDR1 and CDR2 sequences are SGDLS and YYNGEE. The CDR3 has 16 residues.